The entry below describes one T cell receptor (beta chain). No cognate antigen has been identified for it. Base qualities are not provided; no much larger clone lies one nucleotide away. The record originates from a study of OX40 agonist ivuxolimab in advanced cancers. In terms of the full investigation: Ivuxolimab was a fully human IgG2 agonistic monoclonal antibody targeting the costimulatory receptor OX40 (CD134). Intravenous ivuxolimab was administered to patients every 2 weeks at six dose levels: 0.01, 0.1, 0.3, 1.5, 3 and 10 mg/kg. Among the approximately 50 dose-escalation patients, approximately 20 had hepatocellular carcinoma, 15 or so melanoma, 9 renal cell carcinoma and 9 head and neck cancer. A male proportion of under 85% and a mean age of roughly 55 years, ranging from 23 to 79, were recorded for the dose-escalation cohort. Patients were allowed to have had prior anti-PD-1, anti-PD-L1 or anti-CTLA-4 therapy, and approximately 40% of the dose-escalation patients had previously received checkpoint inhibitors. Three dose-escalation patients achieved partial responses, one with hepatocellular carcinoma and two with cutaneous melanoma. Peripheral TCRbeta sequencing was intended to test whether TCR sequence diversity was altered and clonal T-cell expansion was caused by ivuxolimab. The monotherapy dose-escalation portion (N ≈ 50 patients) of the phase I ivuxolimab trial is reported in the paper.

The trial excluded patients who had a history of autoimmune disease or were on systemic immunosuppression. Peripheral blood for TCR sequencing was collected from all dose cohorts at baseline, on cycle 4 day 1, and on cycle 7 day 1. Samples were obtained from an open-label, multicenter, first-in-human phase I dose-escalation trial of ivuxolimab. The trial enrolled adults with locally advanced or metastatic head and neck squamous cell, hepatocellular, melanoma or renal cell carcinoma. CD4+ and CD8+ T cells were sorted separately from peripheral blood before TCR sequencing. To sequence the TCRbeta CDR3 region, genomic DNA was isolated from the sorted cells. The immunoSEQ Assay was used for sequencing of TCRbeta CDR3 regions. In its TCRdb copy, this immuneACCESS table keeps in-frame sequences only and misses some clones. Where compared with another copy, unresolved V genes explain less than half of these, and the others have no known cause. For this sample the table gives tens of thousands of clones, of which roughly nine tenths were detected only once. The biggest ten clones account for 2% to 3% of the sample.

What the research found in general, with its limitations: Low levels of normalized T-cell clonal expansion were also seen in some patients who did not respond. At doses of 0.1 to 3.0 mg/kg, clonal expansion of both CD4+ and CD8+ T cells in blood was seen between baseline and week 6. In the 0.1-3.0 mg/kg groups, partial responders were among the patients with the lowest normalized peripheral clonal expansion, particularly in CD8+ T cells. After ivuxolimab, expanded clones were on average more numerous among CD8+ T cells than among CD4+ T cells. Which antigens the clonally expanded peripheral T cells were specific for was not determined.

Unmatched junction bases come to 6, with V trimmed by 6 bases and J by 5 bases. The CDR3 has 15 amino acids, counting the end cysteine and phenylalanine. Only the CDR3 region is kept as DNA, spanning 45 bases read in frame from base 1. The germline V gene supplies CDR1 SNHLY and CDR2 FYNNEI. This receptor was identified in an adult with an advanced solid tumor such as melanoma, head and neck, liver or kidney cancer. The V and J genes are TRBV2 and TRBJ2-1, with 11 middle bases fitting TRBD2. The sample here was CD4+ or CD8+ T cells sorted from blood, taken in a trial of the OX40 agonist ivuxolimab. The sequenced DNA is TGTGCCAGCAGAAAACTAGCGGGAGTTGACAATGAGCAGTTCTTC. Its protein product is CASRKLAGVDNEQFF.